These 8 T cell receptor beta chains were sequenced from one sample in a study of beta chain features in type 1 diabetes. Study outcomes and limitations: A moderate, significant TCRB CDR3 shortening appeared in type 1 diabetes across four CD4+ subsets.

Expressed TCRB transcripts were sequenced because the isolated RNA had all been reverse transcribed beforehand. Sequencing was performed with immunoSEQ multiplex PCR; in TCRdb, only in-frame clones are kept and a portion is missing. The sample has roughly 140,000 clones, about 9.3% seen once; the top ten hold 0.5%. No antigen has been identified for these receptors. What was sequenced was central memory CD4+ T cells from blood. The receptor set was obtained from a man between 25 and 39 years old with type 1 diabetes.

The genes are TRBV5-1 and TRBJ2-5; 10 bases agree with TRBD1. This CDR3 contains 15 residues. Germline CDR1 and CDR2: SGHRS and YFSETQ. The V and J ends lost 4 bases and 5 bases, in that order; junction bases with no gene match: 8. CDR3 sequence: CASSLFGTGEETQYF. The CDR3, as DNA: TGCGCCAGCAGCCTGTTTGGGACAGGGGAGGAGACCCAGTACTTC.

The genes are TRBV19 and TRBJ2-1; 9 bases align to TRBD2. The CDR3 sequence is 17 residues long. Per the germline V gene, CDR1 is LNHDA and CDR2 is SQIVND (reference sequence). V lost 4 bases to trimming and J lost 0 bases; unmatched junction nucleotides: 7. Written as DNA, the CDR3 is TGTGCCAGTAGTACCCCTTATAGCGGGAGCTCCTACAATGAGCAGTTCTTC. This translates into CASSTPYSGSSYNEQFF.

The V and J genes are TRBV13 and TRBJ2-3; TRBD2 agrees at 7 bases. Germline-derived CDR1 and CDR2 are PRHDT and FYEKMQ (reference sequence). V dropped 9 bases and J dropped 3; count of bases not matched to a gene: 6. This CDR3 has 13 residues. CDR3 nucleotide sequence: TGTGCCAGTAAAGCGCGGGGGACAGATACGCAGTATTTT. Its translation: CASKARGTDTQYF. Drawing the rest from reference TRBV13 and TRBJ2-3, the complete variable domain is AAGVIQSPRHLIKEKRETATLKCYPIPRHDTVYWYQQGPGQDPQFLISFYEKMQSDKGSIPDRFSAQQFSDYHSELNMSSLELGDSALYFCASKARGTDTQYFGPGTRLTVL.

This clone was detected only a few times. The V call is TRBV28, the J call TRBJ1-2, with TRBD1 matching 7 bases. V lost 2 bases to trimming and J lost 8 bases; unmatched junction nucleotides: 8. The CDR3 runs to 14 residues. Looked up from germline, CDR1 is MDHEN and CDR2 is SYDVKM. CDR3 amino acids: CASSLNRGGSGYTF. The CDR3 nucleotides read TGTGCCAGCAGTTTAAACAGGGGTGGTTCGGGCTACACCTTC.

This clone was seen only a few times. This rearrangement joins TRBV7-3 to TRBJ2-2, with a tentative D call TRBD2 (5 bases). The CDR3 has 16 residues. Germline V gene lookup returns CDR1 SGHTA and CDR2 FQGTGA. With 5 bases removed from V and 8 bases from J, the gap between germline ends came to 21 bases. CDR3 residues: CASSQMTEAAAGELFF. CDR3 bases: TGTGCCAGCAGCCAGATGACGGAGGCCGCGGCGGGGGAGCTGTTTTTT. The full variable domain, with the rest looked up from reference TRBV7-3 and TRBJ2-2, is GAGVSQTPSNKVTEKGKYVELRCDPISGHTALYWYRQSLGQGPEFLIYFQGTGAADDSGLPNDRFFAVRPEGSVSTLKIQRTERGDSAVYLCASSQMTEAAAGELFFGEGSRLTVL.

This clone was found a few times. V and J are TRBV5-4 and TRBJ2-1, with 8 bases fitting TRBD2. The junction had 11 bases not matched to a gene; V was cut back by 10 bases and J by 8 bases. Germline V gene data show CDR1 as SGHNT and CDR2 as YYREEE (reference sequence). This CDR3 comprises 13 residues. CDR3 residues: CAPGLVDGDEQFF. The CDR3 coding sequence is TGTGCCCCGGGACTAGTTGACGGGGATGAGCAGTTCTTC.

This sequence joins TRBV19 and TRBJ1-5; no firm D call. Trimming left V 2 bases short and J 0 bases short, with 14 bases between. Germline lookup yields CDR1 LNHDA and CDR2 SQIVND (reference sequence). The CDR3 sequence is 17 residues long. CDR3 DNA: TGTGCCAGTAGTATAACGTCGGCGGGAGTTAGCAATCAGCCCCAGCATTTT. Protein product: CASSITSAGVSNQPQHF.

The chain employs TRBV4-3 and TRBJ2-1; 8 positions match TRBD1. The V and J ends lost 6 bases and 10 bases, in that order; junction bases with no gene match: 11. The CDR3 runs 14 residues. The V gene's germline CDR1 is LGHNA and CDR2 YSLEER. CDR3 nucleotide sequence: TGCGCCAGCAGTGACGGACAGGGTAGTAGGGAGCAGTTCTTC. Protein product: CASSDGQGSREQFF.